This is a list of T cell receptor beta chains from one sample in a study of OX40 agonist ivuxolimab in advanced cancers. Sequencing used immunoSEQ multiplex PCR; TCRdb keeps in-frame clones, though not all of them. The sample includes around 110,000 clones, 93% of them seen just once. Material: CD4+ or CD8+ T cells sorted from blood, obtained in a trial of the OX40 agonist ivuxolimab. The receptors were sampled from an adult with an advanced solid tumor such as melanoma, head and neck, liver or kidney cancer. Both conserved end residues are part of each CDR3.

v_call,j_call,cdr3_aa
TRBV5-1,TRBJ2-3,CASSPGTGISTDTQYF
TRBV4-1,TRBJ1-1,CASSQDIGVPTEAFF
TRBV5-1,TRBJ1-1,CASMRTDLNTEAFF
TRBV6-5,TRBJ2-7,CASSRQGAIWEQYF
TRBV5-4,TRBJ2-5,CASSPGRQETQYF
TRBV5-4,TRBJ2-7,CASSLQRGAYEQYF
TRBV2,TRBJ2-3,CASSPGSIAGGTDTQYF
TRBV11-1,TRBJ2-5,CASSSSVWQTQYF
TRBV9,TRBJ1-2,CASSVGGRGYTF
TRBV18,TRBJ1-1,CASSPLGTEAFF
TRBV4-1,TRBJ1-5,CASSPRWTRVNQPQHF
TRBV11-2,TRBJ2-5,CASSLSLRVGSQYF
TRBV19,TRBJ2-5,CASSITAQETQYF
TRBV5-1,TRBJ2-3,CASSLDTGPSTDTQYF
TRBV18,TRBJ1-5,CASSRDGNSNQPQHF
TRBV14,TRBJ2-3,CASSTHLAGVGDPSTDTQYF
TRBV29-1,TRBJ1-1,CSVVRLDRNTEAFF
TRBV6-6,TRBJ2-5,CASSSEGPQETQYF
TRBV2,TRBJ2-5,CASSKVGGSETQYF
TRBV5-1,TRBJ1-1,CTSSLDRGYMNTEAFF
TRBV7-2,TRBJ2-5,CASSYRVGQQETQYF
TRBV11-1,TRBJ2-5,CASSPPGLAGETQYF
TRBV19,TRBJ2-2,CASRSGTANTGELFF
TRBV18,TRBJ1-2,CASSSNYGYTF
TRBV30,TRBJ1-6,CAWSSAGDSPLHF
TRBV28,TRBJ2-1,CASNIGGAGILGEQFF
TRBV19,TRBJ2-3,CASSIVTGKADTQYF
TRBV4-2,TRBJ2-1,CASSQDSAQRKGEQFF
TRBV5-4,TRBJ2-7,CASSLGAGSDYEQYF
TRBV12-5,TRBJ2-1,CASGLAQGVTFF
TRBV6-7,TRBJ2-2,CASSSGGQQTTTYTGELFF
TRBV5-1,TRBJ1-2,CASSAGDNGYTF
TRBV5-4,TRBJ1-2,CASRPAGRDGYTF
TRBV27,TRBJ2-2,CASSPYQQGAGELFF
TRBV19,TRBJ1-2,CASTPTVTYNYGYTF
TRBV11-2,TRBJ2-5,CASSLYGGTQETQYF